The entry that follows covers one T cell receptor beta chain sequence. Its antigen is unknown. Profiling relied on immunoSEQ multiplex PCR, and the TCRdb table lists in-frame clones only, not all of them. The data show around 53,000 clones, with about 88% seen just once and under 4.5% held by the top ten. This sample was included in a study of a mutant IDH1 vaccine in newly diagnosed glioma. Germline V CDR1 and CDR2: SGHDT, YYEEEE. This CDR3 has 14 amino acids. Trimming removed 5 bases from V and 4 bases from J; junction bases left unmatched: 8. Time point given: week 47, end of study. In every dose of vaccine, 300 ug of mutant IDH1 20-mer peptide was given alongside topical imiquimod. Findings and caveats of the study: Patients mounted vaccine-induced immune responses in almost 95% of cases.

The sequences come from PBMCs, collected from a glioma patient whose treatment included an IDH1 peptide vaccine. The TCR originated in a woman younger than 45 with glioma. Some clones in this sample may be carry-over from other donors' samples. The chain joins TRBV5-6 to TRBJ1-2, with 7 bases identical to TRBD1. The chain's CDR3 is CASRIRDSPYGYTF. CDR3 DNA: TGTGCCAGCAGAATCCGGGACAGCCCCTATGGCTACACCTTC.